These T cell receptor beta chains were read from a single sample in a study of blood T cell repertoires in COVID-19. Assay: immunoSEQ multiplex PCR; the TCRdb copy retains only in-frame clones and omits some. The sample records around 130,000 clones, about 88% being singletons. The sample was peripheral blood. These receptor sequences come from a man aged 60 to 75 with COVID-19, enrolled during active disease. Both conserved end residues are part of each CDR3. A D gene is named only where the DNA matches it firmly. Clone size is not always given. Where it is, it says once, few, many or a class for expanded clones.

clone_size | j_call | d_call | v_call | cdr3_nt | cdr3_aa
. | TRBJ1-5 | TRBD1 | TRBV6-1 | TGTGCCAGCAGTGAACTAAGGGGGCAGAAGCCCCAGCATTTT | CASSELRGQKPQHF
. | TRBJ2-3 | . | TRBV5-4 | TGTGCCAGCAGCCTGGACAGGGAGGGTAGCACAGATACGCAGTATTTT | CASSLDREGSTDTQYF
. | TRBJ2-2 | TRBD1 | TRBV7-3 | TGTGCCAGCAGCTTAAACCTTGACAGGGGGGACACCGGGGAGCTGTTTTTT | CASSLNLDRGDTGELFF
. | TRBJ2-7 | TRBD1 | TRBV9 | TGTGCCAGCAGCGGAGGGACAGGAGCAACCTACGAGCAGTACTTC | CASSGGTGATYEQYF
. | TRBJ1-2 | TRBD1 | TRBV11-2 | TGTGCCAGCAGCTCACAGGGGGTAGATGGCTACACCTTC | CASSSQGVDGYTF
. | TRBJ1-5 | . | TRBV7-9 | TGTGCCAGCAGCTTTTCCTCAGTGAACCAGCCCCAGCATTTT | CASSFSSVNQPQHF
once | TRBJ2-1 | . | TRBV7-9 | TGTGCCAGCAGCTCCCCGGGATACAATGAGCAGTTCTTC | CASSSPGYNEQFF
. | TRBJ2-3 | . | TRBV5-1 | TGCGCCAGCAGCTTGCGCTCTGGGGCTGAAGATACGCAGTATTTT | CASSLRSGAEDTQYF
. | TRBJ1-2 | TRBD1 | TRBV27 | TGTGCCAGCAGTCCCCGGTGGAGAGGGGGCGACTATGGCTACACCTTC | CASSPRWRGGDYGYTF
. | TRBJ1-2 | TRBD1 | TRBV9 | TGTGCCAGCAGCGTAAAGTCCACGGACAGGGGGGAGGGCTACACCTTC | CASSVKSTDRGEGYTF
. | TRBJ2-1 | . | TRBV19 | TGTGCCAGTAGTATAGAAGGCGGTGGTGAGCAGTTCTTC | CASSIEGGGEQFF
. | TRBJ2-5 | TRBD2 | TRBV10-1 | TGCGCCACTGCTTCTAGCGGGAGAGGAAAAGAGACCCAGTACTTC | CATASSGRGKETQYF
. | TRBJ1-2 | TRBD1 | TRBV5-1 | TGCGCCAGCTTGGGCCAGGGGGCGGACTATGGCTACACCTTC | CASLGQGADYGYTF
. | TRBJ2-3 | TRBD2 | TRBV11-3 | TGTGCCAGCAGCTTTGCGGGAGGGCTCAACACAGATACGCAGTATTTT | CASSFAGGLNTDTQYF
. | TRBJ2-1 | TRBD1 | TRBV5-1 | TGCGCCAGCAGCCCCGGACAGGGGATCCATGAGCAGTTCTTC | CASSPGQGIHEQFF
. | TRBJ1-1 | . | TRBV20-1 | TGCAGTGCTAGTACTGGGAGAACTGAAGCTTTCTTT | CSASTGRTEAFF
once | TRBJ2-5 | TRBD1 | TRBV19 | TGTGCCAGTAGTATGGGACAGGGGAGCCAGTACTTC | CASSMGQGSQYF
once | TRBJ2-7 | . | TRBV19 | TGTGCCAGTACCTCCAGGTCGGGGGAGAACTATAGGGAGCAGTACTTC | CASTSRSGENYREQYF
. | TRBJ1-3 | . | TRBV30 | TGTGCCTGGAGTTACCGGGGATTAAATTCTGGAAACACCATATATTTT | CAWSYRGLNSGNTIYF
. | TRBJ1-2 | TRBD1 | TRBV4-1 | TGCGCCAGCAGCCACGGGACAGGGGGGCCCTATGGCTACACCTTC | CASSHGTGGPYGYTF
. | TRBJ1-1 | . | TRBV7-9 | TGTGCCAGCAGCCCAGTGGACACTGAAGCTTTCTTT | CASSPVDTEAFF
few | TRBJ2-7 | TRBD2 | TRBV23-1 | TGCGCCAGCAGTCCTAGCGGGAGGCGATACGAGCAGTACTTC | CASSPSGRRYEQYF
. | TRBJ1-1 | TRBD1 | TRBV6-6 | TGTGCCAGCAAGCGACAGGGTGGAACTGAAGCTTTCTTT | CASKRQGGTEAFF
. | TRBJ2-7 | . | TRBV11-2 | TGTGCCAGCAGCACGGGACAATACTACGAGCAGTACTTC | CASSTGQYYEQYF
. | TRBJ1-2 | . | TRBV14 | TGTGCCAGCAGCCGGTTGGGGGACACAGCCGACTATGGCTACACCTTC | CASSRLGDTADYGYTF
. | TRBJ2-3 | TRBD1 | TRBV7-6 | TGTGCCAGCAGCTCACAGGGGTTAGATACGCAGTATTTT | CASSSQGLDTQYF
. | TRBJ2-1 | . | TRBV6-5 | TGTGCCAGCAGCGCGAGGGGGAATGAGCAGTTCTTC | CASSARGNEQFF
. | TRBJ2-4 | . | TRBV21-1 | TGTGCCAGCAGCAAGGACAGGACACTAGCCAAAAACATTCAGTACTTC | CASSKDRTLAKNIQYF
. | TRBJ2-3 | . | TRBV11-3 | TGTGCCAGCAGCCCAGGAGGTAGCGGAGTCGAAGATACGCAGTATTTT | CASSPGGSGVEDTQYF
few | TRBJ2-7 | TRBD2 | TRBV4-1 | TGCGCCAGCAGACCGTCGGGGACTAGCGGGAGGCCAACCTACGAGCAGTACTTC | CASRPSGTSGRPTYEQYF
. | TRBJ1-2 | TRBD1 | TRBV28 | TGTGCCAGCAGCGGTGCTCCCGGGACAGGGGTTGGCTACACCTTC | CASSGAPGTGVGYTF
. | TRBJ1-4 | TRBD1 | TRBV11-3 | TGTGCCAGCAGCTTAGAAGGGACAGGGAATGAAAAACTGTTTTTT | CASSLEGTGNEKLFF
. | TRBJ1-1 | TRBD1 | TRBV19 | TGTGCCAGTAGTCCTGTCCGGGACAGGGTGGAAGCTTTCTTT | CASSPVRDRVEAFF
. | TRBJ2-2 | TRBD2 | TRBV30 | TGTGCCTGGAGTGCGGGAGGGCCCACCGGGGAGCTGTTTTTT | CAWSAGGPTGELFF
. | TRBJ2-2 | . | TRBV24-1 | TGTGCCACCAGTGATGCAACTACGAACACCGGGGAGCTGTTTTTT | CATSDATTNTGELFF
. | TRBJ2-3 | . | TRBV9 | TGTGCCAGCAGCGTAGATTACAGTACTACGCAGTATTTT | CASSVDYSTTQYF
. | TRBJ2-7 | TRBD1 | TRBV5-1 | TGCGCCAGCAGTAGTCTTGGGACAGGGATTGGGGAGCAGTACTTC | CASSSLGTGIGEQYF
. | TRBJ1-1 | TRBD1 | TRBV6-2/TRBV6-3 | TGTGCCAGCAGTTTCCGGACAGGGGATCTCACTGAAGCTTTCTTT | CASSFRTGDLTEAFF
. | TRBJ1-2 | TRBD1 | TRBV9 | TGTGCCAGCAGCCCCACAGGGGGCGCTGAGGGCTACACCTTC | CASSPTGGAEGYTF
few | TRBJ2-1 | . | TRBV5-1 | TGCGCCAGCAGTCTTGGGGGGGGGCGCGCTAGTGGCTCCTACAATGAGCAGTTCTTC | CASSLGGGRASGSYNEQFF
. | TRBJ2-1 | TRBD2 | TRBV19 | TGTGCCAGTAGTGGTGTTTTTAGCGGGAGGGCCAATGAGCAGTTCTTC | CASSGVFSGRANEQFF